Given below is one TCR beta chain in context. This sample was included in a study of blood T cell repertoires in COVID-19. Study at large: Acute-phase and convalescent COVID-19 samples originated in the United States, Italy and Spain. The analysed material was cDNA or gDNA that came from T cells, B-cell-depleted T cells, or PBMCs.

Source study methods: How many nucleated cells were present was estimated from reference gene primer amplification. Assay: immunoSEQ multiplex PCR; the TCRdb copy retains only in-frame clones and omits some. V and J calls and clone size are as listed in that table; D and trimming were resolved from the DNA. The sample includes over 65,000 clones, about 76% seen only once; the top ten take about 40%. The germline CDR1 and CDR2 sequences are SGHTA and FQGNSA. This CDR3 is built from 15 residues. Trimming removed 2 bases from V and 1 base from J, with 10 bases in between. The TCR comes from an elderly man with acute or convalescent COVID-19. The rearrangement uses TRBV7-2 and TRBJ2-3, with D tentatively TRBD2 (6 bases). Input material: peripheral blood. In nucleotides, the CDR3 is TGTGCCAGCAGCTTACGTAGCGGCCGCACAGATACGCAGTATTTT. This codes for CASSLRSGRTDTQYF. Combining the CDR3 with reference TRBV7-2 and TRBJ2-3 gives the whole variable domain GAGVSQSPSNKVTEKGKDVELRCDPISGHTALYWYRQSLGQGLEFLIYFQGNSAPDKSGLPSDRFSAERTGGSVSTLTIQRTQQEDSAVYLCASSLRSGRTDTQYFGPGTRLTVL.